The present T cell receptor (beta chain) was sequenced within a study of T cell responses to AZD1222 COVID-19 vaccine. The CDR3 length is 14 residues. CDR1 is KGHSH and CDR2 is LQKENI in the germline V gene. Trimming cost V 6 bases and J 8 bases; bases outside gene matches: 7. With regard to this clone: The antigen remains undetermined.

Whole-study findings and limits: Vaccine-related CD4 TCRs covered spike, predominating at 160-218 and 743-854. The sample set comprised mostly white British donors with more females, and clonal diversity was possibly underestimated. Baseline serology detected seropositivity in only 5 to 7 AZD1222 recipients.

Libraries were prepared by immunoSEQ multiplex PCR; TCRdb keeps only in-frame clonotypes and omits some of them. The sample lists roughly 100,000 clones, about nine tenths occurring once. The sequence was collected from an adult who received the MenACWY meningococcal vaccine as a control. Sample: peripheral blood, taken 28 days after the second dose of the MenACWY control vaccine. The J gene is TRBJ1-2, the V gene TRBV18; 12 nucleotides line up with TRBD1. CDR3 sequence reads: CASSGQGALEGYTF. The CDR3, as DNA: TGTGCCAGCTCGGGACAGGGGGCCCTGGAGGGCTACACCTTC.